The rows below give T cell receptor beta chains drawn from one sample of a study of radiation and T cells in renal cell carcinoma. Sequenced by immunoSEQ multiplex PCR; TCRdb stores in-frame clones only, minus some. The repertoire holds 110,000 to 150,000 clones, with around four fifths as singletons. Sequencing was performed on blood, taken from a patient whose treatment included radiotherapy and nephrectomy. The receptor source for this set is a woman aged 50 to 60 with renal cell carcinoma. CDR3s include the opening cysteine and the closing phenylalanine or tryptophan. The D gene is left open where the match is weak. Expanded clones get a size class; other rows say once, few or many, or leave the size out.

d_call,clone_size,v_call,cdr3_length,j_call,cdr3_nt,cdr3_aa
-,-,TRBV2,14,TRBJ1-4,TGTGCCAGCAGTGCGAGTACAGTTGATGAAAAACTGTTTTTT,CASSASTVDEKLFF
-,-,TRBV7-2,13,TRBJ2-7,TGTGCCAGCAGCTTTCTGGGGGGTAATGAGCAGTACTTC,CASSFLGGNEQYF
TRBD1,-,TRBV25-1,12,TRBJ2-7,TGTGCCAGCAGTAACAGGGGTTACGAGCAGTACTTC,CASSNRGYEQYF
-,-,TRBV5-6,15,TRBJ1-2,TGTGCCAGCATCCAGGGGACGGGAGCTAACTATGGCTACACCTTC,CASIQGTGANYGYTF
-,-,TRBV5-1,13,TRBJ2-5,TGCGCCAGCAGCCCCGGTGCTGGGGAGACCCAGTACTTC,CASSPGAGETQYF
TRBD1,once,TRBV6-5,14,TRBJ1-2,TGTGCCAGCAGATTCGTCCAGGGGGCTTATGGCTACACCTTC,CASRFVQGAYGYTF
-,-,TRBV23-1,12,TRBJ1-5,TGCGCCAGCAGTCAATCGTGGCACGCCCAGCATTTT,CASSQSWHAQHF
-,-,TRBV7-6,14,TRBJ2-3,TGTGCCAGCAGCTCACAAAGGGGCACAGATACGCAGTATTTT,CASSSQRGTDTQYF
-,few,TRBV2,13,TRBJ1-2,TGTGCCAGCAGTGCGGGAGGCCTCTATGGCTACACCTTC,CASSAGGLYGYTF
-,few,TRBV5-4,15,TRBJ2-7,TGTGCCAGCAGCTTGCACGGGGGAGGCACCTACGAGCAGTACTTC,CASSLHGGGTYEQYF
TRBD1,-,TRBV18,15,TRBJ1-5,TGTGCCAGCTCAACAACAGGGGGCATTGATCAGCCCCAGCATTTT,CASSTTGGIDQPQHF
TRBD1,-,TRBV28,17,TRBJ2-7,TGTGCCAGCAGGCCATCTTTCCGAACAGGGGTAGCCTACGAGCAGTACTTC,CASRPSFRTGVAYEQYF
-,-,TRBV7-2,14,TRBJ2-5,TGTGCCAGCAGCCAGCAATGGGCTAGAGAGACCCAGTACTTC,CASSQQWARETQYF
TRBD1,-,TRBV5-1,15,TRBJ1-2,TGCGCCAGCAGCCCGGACAGGATCCCTAACTATGGCTACACCTTC,CASSPDRIPNYGYTF
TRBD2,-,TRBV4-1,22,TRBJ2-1,TGCGCCAGCAGCCAAGAAAGCCCTGTTCCCTTTGGTAATAGCGGGTACCGCAATGAGCAGTTCTTC,CASSQESPVPFGNSGYRNEQFF
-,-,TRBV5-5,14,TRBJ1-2,TGTGCCAGCAGCTCGGACCTTACTAACTATGGCTACACCTTC,CASSSDLTNYGYTF
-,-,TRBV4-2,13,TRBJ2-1,TGTGCCAGCAGCCCGACACTTTCGGGTGAGCAGTTCTTC,CASSPTLSGEQFF
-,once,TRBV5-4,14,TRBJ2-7,TGTGCCAGCAGCCCCGCCCATGGGGCGGAGGAGCAGTACTTC,CASSPAHGAEEQYF
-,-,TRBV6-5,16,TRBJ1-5,TGTGCCAGCAGTTCGAGAGGGGGTGATACCAATCAGCCCCAGCATTTT,CASSSRGGDTNQPQHF
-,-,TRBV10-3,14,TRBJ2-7,TGTGCCATCAAAAACGGGGCGGGACTCAACGAGCAGTACTTC,CAIKNGAGLNEQYF
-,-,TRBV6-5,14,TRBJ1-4,TGTGCCAGCAGCCTCGGGGGGTTTGGTGAAAAACTGTTTTTT,CASSLGGFGEKLFF
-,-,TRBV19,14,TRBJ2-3,TGTGCCAGTAGTCAGGGACAAGGCACAGATACGCAGTATTTT,CASSQGQGTDTQYF